What follows is one TCR beta chain and its context. The data derive from a study of cytomegalovirus exposure and HLA in healthy donors. The CDR3 sequence is 13 residues long. CDR1 is MNHEY and CDR2 is SMNVEV in the germline V gene (reference sequence). The V gene lost 5 bases and the J gene lost 9 bases, with 14 bases spanning the gap. The primer mix had 60 Vbeta and 13 Jbeta primers. The table came from immunoSEQ multiplex PCR; TCRdb's copy has only in-frame clones and leaves some out. The profile covers some 150,000 clones, with roughly 78% appearing a single time and approximately 2% taken by the ten largest.

This clonotype was sampled from a man aged 35 to 55 in good health and CMV-seronegative. The specimen was PBMCs. The gene calls are TRBV27 and TRBJ2-4; D may be TRBD2 (7 bases). CDR3 DNA: TGTGCCAGCAGTGGTGGGAGGGGGAGCATTCAGTACTTC. Amino acid sequence: CASSGGRGSIQYF.